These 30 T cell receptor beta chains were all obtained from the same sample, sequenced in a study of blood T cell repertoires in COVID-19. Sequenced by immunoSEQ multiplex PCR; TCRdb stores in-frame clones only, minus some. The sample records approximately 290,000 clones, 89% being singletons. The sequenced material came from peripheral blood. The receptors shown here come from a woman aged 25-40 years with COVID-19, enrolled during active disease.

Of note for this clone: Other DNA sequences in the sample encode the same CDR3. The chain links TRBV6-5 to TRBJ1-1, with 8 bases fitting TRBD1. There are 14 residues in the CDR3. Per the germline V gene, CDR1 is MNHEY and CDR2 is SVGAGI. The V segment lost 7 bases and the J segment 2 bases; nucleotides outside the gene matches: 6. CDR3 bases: TGTGCCAGCACCCTTGACAGGGGAAACACTGAAGCTTTCTTT. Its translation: CASTLDRGNTEAFF.

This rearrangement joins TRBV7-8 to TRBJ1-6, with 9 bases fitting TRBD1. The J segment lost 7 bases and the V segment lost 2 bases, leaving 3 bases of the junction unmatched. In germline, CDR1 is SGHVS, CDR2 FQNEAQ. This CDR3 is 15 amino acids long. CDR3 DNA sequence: TGTGCCAGCAGCTTATCGGACAGGGGAAATTCACCCCTCCACTTT. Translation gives CASSLSDRGNSPLHF.

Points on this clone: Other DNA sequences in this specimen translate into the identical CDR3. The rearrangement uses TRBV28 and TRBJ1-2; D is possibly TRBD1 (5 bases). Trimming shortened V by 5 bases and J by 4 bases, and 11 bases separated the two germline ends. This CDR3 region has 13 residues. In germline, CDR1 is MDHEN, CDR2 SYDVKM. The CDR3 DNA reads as TGTGCCAGCAGTCTAGGGAGGGGCTATGGCTACACCTTC. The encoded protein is CASSLGRGYGYTF.

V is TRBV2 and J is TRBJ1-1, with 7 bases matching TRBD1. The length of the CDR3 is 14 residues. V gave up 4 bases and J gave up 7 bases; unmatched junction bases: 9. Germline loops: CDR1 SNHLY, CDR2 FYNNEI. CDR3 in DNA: TGTGCCAGCAGTGGCGTCAGGGGGAGGTTTGAAGCTTTCTTT. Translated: CASSGVRGRFEAFF.

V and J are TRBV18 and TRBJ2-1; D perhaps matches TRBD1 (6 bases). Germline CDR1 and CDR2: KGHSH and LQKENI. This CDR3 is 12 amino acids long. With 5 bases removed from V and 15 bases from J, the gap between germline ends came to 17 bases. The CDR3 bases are TGTGCCAGCTCATCGGGACACCCCGAGTGGTTCTTC. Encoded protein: CASSSGHPEWFF.

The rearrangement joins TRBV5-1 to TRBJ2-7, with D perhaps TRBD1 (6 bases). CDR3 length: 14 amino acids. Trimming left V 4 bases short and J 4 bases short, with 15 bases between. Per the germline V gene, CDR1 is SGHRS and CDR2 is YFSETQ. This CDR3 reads CASSLGQTKYEQYF. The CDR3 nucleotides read TGCGCCAGCAGCCTAGGACAGACGAAGTACGAGCAGTACTTC. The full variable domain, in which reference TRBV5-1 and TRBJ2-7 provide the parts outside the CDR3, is KAGVTQTPRYLIKTRGQQVTLSCSPISGHRSVSWYQQTPGQGLQFLFEYFSETQRNKGNFPGRFSGRQFSNSRSEMNVSTLELGDSALYLCASSLGQTKYEQYFGPGTRLTVT.

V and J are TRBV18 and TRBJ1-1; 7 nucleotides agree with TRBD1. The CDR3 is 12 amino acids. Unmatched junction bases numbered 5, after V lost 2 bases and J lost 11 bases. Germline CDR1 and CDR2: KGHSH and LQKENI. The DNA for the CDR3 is TGTGCCAGCTCACCAAAACAGGGGCAGGCTTTCTTT. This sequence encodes CASSPKQGQAFF.

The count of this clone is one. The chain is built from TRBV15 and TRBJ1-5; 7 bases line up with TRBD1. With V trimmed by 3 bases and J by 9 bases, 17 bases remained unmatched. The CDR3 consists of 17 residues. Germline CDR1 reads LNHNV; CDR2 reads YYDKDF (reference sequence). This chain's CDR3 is CATSSGRGKGAGRPQHF. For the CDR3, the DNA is TGTGCCACCAGCAGTGGCCGGGGGAAGGGGGCGGGAAGGCCCCAGCATTTT. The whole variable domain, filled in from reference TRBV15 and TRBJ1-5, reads DAMVIQNPRYQVTQFGKPVTLSCSQTLNHNVMYWYQQKSSQAPKLLFHYYDKDFNNEADTPDNFQSRRPNTSFCFLDIRSPGLGDTAMYLCATSSGRGKGAGRPQHFGDGTRLSIL.

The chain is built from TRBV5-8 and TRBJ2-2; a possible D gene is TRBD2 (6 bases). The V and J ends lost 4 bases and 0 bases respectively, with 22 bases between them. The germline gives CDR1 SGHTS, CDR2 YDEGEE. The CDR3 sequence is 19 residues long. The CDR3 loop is CASSPFRELARANTGELFF. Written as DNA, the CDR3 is TGTGCCAGCAGCCCATTCCGCGAACTAGCCCGCGCGAACACCGGGGAGCTGTTTTTT.

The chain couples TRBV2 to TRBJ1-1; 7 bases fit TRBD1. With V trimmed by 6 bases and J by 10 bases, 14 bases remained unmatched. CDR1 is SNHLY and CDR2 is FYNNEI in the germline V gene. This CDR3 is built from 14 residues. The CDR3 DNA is TGTGCCAGCAGAACGGCCGGGACAGAAGTTGGAGCTTTCTTT. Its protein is CASRTAGTEVGAFF.

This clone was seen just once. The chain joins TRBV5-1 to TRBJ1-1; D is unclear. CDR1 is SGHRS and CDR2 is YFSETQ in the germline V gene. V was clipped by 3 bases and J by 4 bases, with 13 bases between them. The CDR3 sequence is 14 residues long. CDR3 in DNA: TGCGCCAGCAGCTCCCCGGGTCTTTCCACTGAAGCTTTCTTT. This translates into CASSSPGLSTEAFF.

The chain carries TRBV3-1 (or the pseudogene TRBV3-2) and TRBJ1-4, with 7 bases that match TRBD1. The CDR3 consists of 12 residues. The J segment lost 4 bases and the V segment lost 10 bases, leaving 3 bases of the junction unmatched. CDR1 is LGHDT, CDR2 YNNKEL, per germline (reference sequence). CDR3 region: CATGQINEKLFF. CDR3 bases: TGTGCCACGGGACAGATTAATGAAAAACTGTTTTTT.

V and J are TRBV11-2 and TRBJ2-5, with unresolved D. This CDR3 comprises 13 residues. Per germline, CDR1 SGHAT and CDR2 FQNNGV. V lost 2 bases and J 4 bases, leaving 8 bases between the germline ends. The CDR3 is CASSLSHGETQYF. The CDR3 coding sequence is TGTGCCAGCAGCTTATCCCACGGAGAGACCCAGTACTTC.

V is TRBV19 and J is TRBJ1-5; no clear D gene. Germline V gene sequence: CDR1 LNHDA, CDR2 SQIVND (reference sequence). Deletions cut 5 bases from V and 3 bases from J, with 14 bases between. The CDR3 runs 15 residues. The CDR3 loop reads CASSLFNGINQPQHF. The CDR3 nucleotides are TGTGCCAGTAGTTTATTTAACGGGATCAATCAGCCCCAGCATTTT.

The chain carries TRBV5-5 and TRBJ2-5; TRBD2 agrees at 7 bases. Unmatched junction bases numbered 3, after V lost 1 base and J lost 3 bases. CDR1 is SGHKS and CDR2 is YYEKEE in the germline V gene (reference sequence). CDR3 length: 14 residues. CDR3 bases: TGTGCCAGCAGCTTGATCGGGGGGAAAGAGACCCAGTACTTC. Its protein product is CASSLIGGKETQYF.

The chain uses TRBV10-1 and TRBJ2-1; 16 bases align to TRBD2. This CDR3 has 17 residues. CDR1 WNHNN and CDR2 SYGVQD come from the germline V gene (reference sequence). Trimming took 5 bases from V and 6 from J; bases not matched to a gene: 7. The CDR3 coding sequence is TGCGCCAGCAGTCCTGGGACTAGCGGGGGGGCTCGCAATGAGCAGTTCTTC. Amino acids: CASSPGTSGGARNEQFF.

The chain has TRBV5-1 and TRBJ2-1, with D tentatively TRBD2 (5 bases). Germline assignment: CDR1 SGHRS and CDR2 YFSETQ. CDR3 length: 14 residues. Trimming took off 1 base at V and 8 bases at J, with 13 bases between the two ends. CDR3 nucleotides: TGCGCCAGCAGCTTGCTAGCCCGCATCGATGAGCAGTTCTTC. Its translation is CASSLLARIDEQFF.

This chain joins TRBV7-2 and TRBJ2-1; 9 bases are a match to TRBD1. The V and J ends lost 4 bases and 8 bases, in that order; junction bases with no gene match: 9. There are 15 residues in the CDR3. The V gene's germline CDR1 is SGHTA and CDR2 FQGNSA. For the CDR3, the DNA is TGTGCCAGCAGCTCCCACCGGGACAGGGAGCATGAGCAGTTCTTC. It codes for CASSSHRDREHEQFF. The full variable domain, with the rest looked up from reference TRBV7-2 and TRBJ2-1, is GAGVSQSPSNKVTEKGKDVELRCDPISGHTALYWYRQSLGQGLEFLIYFQGNSAPDKSGLPSDRFSAERTGGSVSTLTIQRTQQEDSAVYLCASSSHRDREHEQFFGPGTRLTVL.

The CDR3: CASTWTSGGDTDTQYF. The CDR3, as DNA: TGTGCCAGCACCTGGACTAGCGGGGGGGACACAGATACGCAGTATTTT. This chain links TRBV27 with TRBJ2-3, with 15 bases that match TRBD2. The CDR3 contains 16 residues. CDR1 and CDR2 from the germline V gene are MNHEY and SMNVEV (reference sequence). Germline trimming cut 7 bases from V and 2 bases from J; bases unmatched to any gene: 4.

CDR3 in DNA: TGCGCCAGCAGCCAAGAGTTATATTCACCCCTCCACTTT. Translation gives CASSQELYSPLHF. The rearrangement joins TRBV4-1 to TRBJ1-6; D ambiguous. The CDR3 is 13 residues long. Germline lookup yields CDR1 MGHRA and CDR2 YSYEKL. The V end lost 0 bases, the J end lost 8 bases, and 5 bases lay between the germline ends.

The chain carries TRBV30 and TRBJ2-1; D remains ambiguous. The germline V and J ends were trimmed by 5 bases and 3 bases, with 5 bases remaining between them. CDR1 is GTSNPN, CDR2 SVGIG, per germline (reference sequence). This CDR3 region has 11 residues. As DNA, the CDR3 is TGTGCCTGGGGGCGCTACAATGAGCAGTTCTTC. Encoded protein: CAWGRYNEQFF.

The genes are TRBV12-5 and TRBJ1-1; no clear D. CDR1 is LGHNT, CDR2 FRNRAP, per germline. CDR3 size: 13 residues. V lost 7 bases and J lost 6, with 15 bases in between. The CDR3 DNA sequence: TGTGCTAGTGCCCTCTCGGGGTCGGCTGAAGCTTTCTTT. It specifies CASALSGSAEAFF.

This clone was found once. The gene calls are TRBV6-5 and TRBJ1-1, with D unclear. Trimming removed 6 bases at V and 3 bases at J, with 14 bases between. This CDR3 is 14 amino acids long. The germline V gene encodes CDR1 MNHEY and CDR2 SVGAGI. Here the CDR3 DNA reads TGTGCCAGCAGCCGCGGGAGATCGGACACTGAAGCTTTCTTT. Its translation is CASSRGRSDTEAFF.

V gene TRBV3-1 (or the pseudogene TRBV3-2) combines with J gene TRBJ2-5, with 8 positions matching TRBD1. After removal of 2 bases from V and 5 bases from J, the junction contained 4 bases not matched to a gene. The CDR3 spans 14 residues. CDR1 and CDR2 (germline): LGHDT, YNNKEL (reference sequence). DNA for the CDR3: TGTGCCAGCAGCCAATACAGGGGGTTTGAGACCCAGTACTTC. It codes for CASSQYRGFETQYF.

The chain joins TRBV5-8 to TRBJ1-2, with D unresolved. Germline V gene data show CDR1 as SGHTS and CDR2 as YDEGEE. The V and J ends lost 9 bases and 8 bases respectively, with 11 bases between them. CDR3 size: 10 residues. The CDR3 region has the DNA TGTGCCACCCCCCACACGGGCTACACCTTC. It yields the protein CATPHTGYTF.

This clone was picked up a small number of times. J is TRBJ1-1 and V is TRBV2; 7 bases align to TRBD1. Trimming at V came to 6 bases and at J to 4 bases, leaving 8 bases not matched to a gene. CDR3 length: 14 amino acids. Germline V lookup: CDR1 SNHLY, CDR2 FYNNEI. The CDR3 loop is CASSPRQGTTEAFF. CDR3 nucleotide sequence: TGTGCCAGCAGCCCCAGACAGGGAACCACTGAAGCTTTCTTT.

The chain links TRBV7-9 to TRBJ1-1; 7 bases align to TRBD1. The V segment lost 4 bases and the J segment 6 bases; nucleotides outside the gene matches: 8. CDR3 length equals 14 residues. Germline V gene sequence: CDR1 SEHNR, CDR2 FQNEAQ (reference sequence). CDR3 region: CASSWATGEAEAFF. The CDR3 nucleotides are TGTGCCAGCAGCTGGGCCACAGGGGAAGCTGAAGCTTTCTTT.

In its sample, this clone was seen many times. CDR3 coding DNA: TGTGCCACGACCGTCCGGGGGGGCTACGAGCAGTACTTC. Its protein is CATTVRGGYEQYF. The V and J genes are TRBV19 and TRBJ2-7, with 8 bases aligning to TRBD2. The CDR3 has 13 amino acids. Unmatched junction bases numbered 8, after V lost 10 bases and J lost 3 bases. Germline values: CDR1 LNHDA, CDR2 SQIVND (reference sequence).

CDR3 loop: CASSVVSTGDTEAFF. In DNA form, the CDR3 reads TGTGCCAGCAGCGTAGTATCGACGGGGGACACTGAAGCTTTCTTT. The chain links TRBV9 to TRBJ1-1, with a weak D call TRBD1 (5 bases). V was shortened by 0 bases and J by 3 bases, with 12 bases between the two germline ends. Germline CDR1 and CDR2: SGDLS and YYNGEE. The CDR3 runs to 15 residues.

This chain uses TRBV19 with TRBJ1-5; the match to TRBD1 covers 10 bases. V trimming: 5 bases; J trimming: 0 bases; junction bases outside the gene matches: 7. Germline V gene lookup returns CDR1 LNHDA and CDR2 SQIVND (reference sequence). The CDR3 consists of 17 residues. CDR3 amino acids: CASSSPWTGGSNQPQHF. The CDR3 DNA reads TGTGCCAGTAGTTCCCCTTGGACAGGGGGTAGCAATCAGCCCCAGCATTTT.